This T cell receptor (beta chain) was sequenced for a study of blood T cells in healthy people across ages. Next came a second PCR, run for 7 to 11 cycles, which used a sample-barcoded 5' primer along with a J-beta primer mix. MiXCR, run by TCRdb on the 5' RACE reads, gives a single entry per CDR3 protein. The table includes 600,000 to 800,000 distinct CDR3 sequences, 20% to 25% detected once. CDR1 and CDR2 from the germline V gene are KGHSH and LQKENI. This CDR3 has 15 residues. V dropped 3 bases and J dropped 2; count of bases not matched to a gene: 3. The chain is built from TRBV18 and TRBJ2-5, with 10 bases matching TRBD2. This sequence was found in a man between 65 and 80 years old in good health. The specimen was blood. The CDR3 is CASSPVSGRQETQYF. CDR3 bases: TGTGCCAGCTCACCGGTTAGCGGGAGGCAAGAGACCCAGTACTTC.